This TCR beta chain was obtained from a study of CD8 T cells in ankylosing spondylitis. Notes on the study in general: Existing reports had already noted some motif variants in reactive arthritis synovial fluid and blood. There was reportedly significant enrichment of clones that were disease-linked in matched ankylosing spondylitis synovial fluid. Peripheral blood held disease-linked clones only at relatively low frequency, and these were CD8+. The study identified a TCR beta motif of eight highly homologous variants that appeared characteristic of ankylosing spondylitis blood.

TCRdb reprocessed the 5' RACE reads with MiXCR, giving one entry per CDR3 protein. The data hold approximately 300,000 distinct CDR3 sequences, with roughly 8% observed a single time. This clonotype has only a few counts. Antigen specificity is unknown. Germline V gives CDR1 SGDLS, CDR2 YYNGEE. This CDR3 region has 16 residues. The trim removed 4 bases at V and 3 bases at J, leaving 10 bases unmatched. The sample comprised blood, either unsorted or a sorted T cell fraction (not recorded which). This chain uses TRBV9 with TRBJ2-3; TRBD2 aligns across 8 bases. This sequence originates from a male donor with ankylosing spondylitis. CDR3 DNA sequence: TGTGCCAGCAGCTCCTTGCATGGGACTAGTACAGATACGCAGTATTTT. It specifies CASSSLHGTSTDTQYF.